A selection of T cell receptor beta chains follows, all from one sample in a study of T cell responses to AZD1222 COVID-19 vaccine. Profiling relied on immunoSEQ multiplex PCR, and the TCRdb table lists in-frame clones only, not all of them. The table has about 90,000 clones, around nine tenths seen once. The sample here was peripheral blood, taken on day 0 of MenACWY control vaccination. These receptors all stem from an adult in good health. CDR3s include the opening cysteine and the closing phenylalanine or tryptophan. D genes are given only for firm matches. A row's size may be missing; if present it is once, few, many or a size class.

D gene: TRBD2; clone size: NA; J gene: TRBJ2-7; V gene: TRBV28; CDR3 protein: CASGRLGLADPEQYF; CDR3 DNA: TGTGCCAGCGGGCGACTTGGACTAGCGGACCCGGAGCAGTACTTC
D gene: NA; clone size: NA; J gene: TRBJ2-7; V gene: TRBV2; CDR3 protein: CASTPEDTNYEQYF; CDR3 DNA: TGTGCCAGTACTCCAGAGGACACCAACTACGAGCAGTACTTC
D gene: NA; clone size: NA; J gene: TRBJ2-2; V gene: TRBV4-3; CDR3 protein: CASSPAFGFTGELFF; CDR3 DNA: TGCGCCAGCAGCCCCGCTTTTGGGTTCACCGGGGAGCTGTTTTTT
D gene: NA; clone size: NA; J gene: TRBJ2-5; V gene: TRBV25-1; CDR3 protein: CASSEYQETQYF; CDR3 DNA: TGTGCCAGCAGTGAGTACCAAGAGACCCAGTACTTC
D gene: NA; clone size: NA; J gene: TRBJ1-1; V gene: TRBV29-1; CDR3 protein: CSVEISRDSQNTEAFF; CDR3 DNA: TGCAGCGTTGAAATCTCTCGGGACTCACAGAACACTGAAGCTTTCTTT
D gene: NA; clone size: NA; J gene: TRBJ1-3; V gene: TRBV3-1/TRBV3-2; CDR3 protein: CASSYPPVSGNTIYF; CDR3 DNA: TGTGCCAGCAGCTACCCTCCGGTTTCGGGAAACACCATATATTTT
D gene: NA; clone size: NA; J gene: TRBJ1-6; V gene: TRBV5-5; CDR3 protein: CASSLDWTRTSSYNSPLHF; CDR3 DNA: TGTGCCAGCAGCTTGGATTGGACACGGACTAGCTCCTATAATTCACCCCTCCACTTT
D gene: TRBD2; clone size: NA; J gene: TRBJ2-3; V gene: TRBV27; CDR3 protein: CASTVLAGGPDTQYF; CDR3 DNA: TGTGCCAGCACCGTACTAGCGGGAGGCCCAGATACGCAGTATTTT
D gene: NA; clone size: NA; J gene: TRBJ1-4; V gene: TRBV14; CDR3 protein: CASSQDPRGGKLFF; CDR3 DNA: TGTGCCAGCAGCCAAGATCCTAGGGGAGGGAAACTGTTTTTT
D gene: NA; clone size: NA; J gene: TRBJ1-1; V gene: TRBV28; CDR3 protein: CASSHGRAIEAFF; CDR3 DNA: TGTGCCAGCAGCCATGGGAGGGCGATTGAAGCTTTCTTT
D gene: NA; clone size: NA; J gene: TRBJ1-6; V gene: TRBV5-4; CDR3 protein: CASSLGGTKGVSPLHF; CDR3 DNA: TGTGCCAGCAGCTTAGGGGGGACAAAGGGGGTCTCACCCCTCCACTTT
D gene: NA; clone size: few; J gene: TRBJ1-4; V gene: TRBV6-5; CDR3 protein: CASRSGMDEKLFF; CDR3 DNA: TGTGCCAGCAGGAGCGGAATGGATGAAAAACTGTTTTTT
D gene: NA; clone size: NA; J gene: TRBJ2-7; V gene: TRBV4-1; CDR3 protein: CASSQADGSSYEQYF; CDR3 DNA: TGCGCCAGCAGCCAAGCGGACGGCAGCTCCTACGAGCAGTACTTC
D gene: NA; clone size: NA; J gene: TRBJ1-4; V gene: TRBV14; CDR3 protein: CASSGTPRGKLFF; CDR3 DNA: TGTGCCAGCAGCGGTACCCCAAGAGGAAAACTGTTTTTT
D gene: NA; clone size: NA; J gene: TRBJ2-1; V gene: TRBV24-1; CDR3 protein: CATTGGNYNEQFF; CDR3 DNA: TGTGCCACCACCGGAGGGAATTACAATGAGCAGTTCTTC
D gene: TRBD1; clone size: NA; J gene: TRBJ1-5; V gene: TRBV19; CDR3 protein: CASSIGAQGNQPQHF; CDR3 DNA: TGTGCCAGTAGTATAGGTGCACAGGGGAATCAGCCCCAGCATTTT
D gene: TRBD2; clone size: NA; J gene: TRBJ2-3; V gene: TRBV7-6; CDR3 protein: CASSLKGGGDPTDTQYF; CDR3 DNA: TGTGCCAGCAGCTTAAAGGGCGGGGGGGATCCCACAGATACGCAGTATTTT
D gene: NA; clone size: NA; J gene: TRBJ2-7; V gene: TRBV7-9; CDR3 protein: CASSIGTAREQYF; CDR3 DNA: TGTGCCAGCAGCATCGGGACGGCTAGGGAGCAGTACTTC
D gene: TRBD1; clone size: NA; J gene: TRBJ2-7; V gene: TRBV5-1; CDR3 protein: CASSSGTGTYEQYF; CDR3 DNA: TGCGCCAGCAGCTCCGGGACAGGGACCTACGAGCAGTACTTC
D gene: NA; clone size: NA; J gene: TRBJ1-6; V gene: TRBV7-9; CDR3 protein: CASSFVGQFNSPLHF; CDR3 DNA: TGTGCCAGCAGCTTCGTCGGACAGTTTAATTCACCCCTCCACTTT
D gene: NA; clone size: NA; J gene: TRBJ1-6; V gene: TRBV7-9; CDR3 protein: CASSSGEEVPLHF; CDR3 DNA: TGTGCCAGCAGCTCCGGGGAGGAGGTGCCCCTCCACTTT
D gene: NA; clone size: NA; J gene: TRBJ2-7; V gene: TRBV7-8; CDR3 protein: CASSPNRAAYEQYF; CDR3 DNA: TGTGCCAGCAGCCCCAATAGGGCGGCTTACGAGCAGTACTTC
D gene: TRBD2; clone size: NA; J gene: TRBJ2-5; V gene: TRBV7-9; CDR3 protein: CASSYSGGSEETQYF; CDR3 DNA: TGTGCCAGCAGTTATAGCGGGGGGTCAGAAGAGACCCAGTACTTC
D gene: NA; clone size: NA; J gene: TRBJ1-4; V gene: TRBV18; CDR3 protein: CASSPLRGTNEKLFF; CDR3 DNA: TGTGCCAGCTCACCACTCCGGGGCACTAATGAAAAACTGTTTTTT
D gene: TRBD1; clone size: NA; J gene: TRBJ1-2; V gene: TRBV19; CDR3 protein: CASSIKGTGRYGYTF; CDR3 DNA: TGTGCCAGTAGTATAAAGGGGACAGGACGCTATGGCTACACCTTC
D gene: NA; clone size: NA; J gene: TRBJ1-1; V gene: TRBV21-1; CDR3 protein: CASSKLVPRGDEAFF; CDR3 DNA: TGTGCCAGCAGCAAGTTAGTGCCAAGGGGTGATGAAGCTTTCTTT
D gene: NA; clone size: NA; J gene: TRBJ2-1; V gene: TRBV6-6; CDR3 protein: CASSYSLGGGEQFF; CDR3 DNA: TGTGCCAGCAGTTACTCCCTTGGGGGTGGTGAGCAGTTCTTC
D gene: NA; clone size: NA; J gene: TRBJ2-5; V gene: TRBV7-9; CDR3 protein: CASSRAGEGETQYF; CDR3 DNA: TGTGCCAGCAGCCGAGCCGGGGAAGGGGAGACCCAGTACTTC
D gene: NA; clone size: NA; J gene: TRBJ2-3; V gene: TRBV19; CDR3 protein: CASSIDRQSFDTQYF; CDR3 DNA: TGTGCCAGTAGTATCGATAGGCAGTCATTCGATACGCAGTATTTT
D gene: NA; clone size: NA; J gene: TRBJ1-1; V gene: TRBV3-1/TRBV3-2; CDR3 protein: CASSQAREDNTEAFF; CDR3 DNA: TGTGCCAGCAGCCAAGCCCGGGAAGATAACACTGAAGCTTTCTTT
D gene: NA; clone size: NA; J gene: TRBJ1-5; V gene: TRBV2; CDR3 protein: CASSERNNQPQHF; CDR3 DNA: TGTGCCAGCAGTGAACGGAACAATCAGCCCCAGCATTTT
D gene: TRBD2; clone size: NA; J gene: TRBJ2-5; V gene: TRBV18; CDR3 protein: CASSLAAQETQYF; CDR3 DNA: TGTGCCAGCTCGCTAGCGGCACAAGAGACCCAGTACTTC
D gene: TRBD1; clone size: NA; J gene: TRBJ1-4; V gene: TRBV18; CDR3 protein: CASSSRQGVEEKLFF; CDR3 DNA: TGTGCCAGCTCATCAAGACAGGGGGTCGAGGAAAAACTGTTTTTT
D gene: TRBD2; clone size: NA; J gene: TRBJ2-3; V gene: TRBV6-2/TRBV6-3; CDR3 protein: CASSETSGGATDTQYF; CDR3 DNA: TGTGCCAGCAGTGAGACTAGCGGGGGGGCCACAGATACGCAGTATTTT
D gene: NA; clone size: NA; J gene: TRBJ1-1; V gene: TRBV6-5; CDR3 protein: CASSYGMGTEAFF; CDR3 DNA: TGTGCCAGCAGTTACGGTATGGGCACTGAAGCTTTCTTT
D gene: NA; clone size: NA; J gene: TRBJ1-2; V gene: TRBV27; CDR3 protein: CASSLSLSGYGYTF; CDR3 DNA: TGTGCCAGCAGTTTAAGTCTTTCCGGGTATGGCTACACCTTC
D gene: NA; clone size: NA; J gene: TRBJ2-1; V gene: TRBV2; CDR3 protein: CASTLLEGGDEQFF; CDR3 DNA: TGTGCCAGCACCCTTTTGGAGGGTGGTGATGAGCAGTTCTTC
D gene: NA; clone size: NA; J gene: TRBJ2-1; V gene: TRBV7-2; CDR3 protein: CASSLALASYNEQFF; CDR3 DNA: TGTGCCAGCAGCTTAGCACTAGCTTCCTACAATGAGCAGTTCTTC
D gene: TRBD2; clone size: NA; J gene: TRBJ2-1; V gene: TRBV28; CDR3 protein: CASSLGTSERYEQFF; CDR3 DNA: TGTGCCAGCAGTTTGGGGACTAGCGAAAGGTATGAGCAGTTCTTC
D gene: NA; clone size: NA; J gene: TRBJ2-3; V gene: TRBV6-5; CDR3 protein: CASRAFSTDTQYF; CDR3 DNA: TGTGCCAGCAGAGCATTCTCGACAGATACGCAGTATTTT
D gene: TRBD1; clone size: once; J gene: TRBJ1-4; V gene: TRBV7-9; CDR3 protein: CASSRGQGEEKLFF; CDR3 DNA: TGTGCCAGCAGCCGGGGACAGGGAGAAGAAAAACTGTTTTTT
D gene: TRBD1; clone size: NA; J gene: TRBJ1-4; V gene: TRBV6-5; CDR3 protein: CASSGQGASEKLFF; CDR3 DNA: TGTGCCAGCAGCGGACAGGGGGCCAGTGAAAAACTGTTTTTT